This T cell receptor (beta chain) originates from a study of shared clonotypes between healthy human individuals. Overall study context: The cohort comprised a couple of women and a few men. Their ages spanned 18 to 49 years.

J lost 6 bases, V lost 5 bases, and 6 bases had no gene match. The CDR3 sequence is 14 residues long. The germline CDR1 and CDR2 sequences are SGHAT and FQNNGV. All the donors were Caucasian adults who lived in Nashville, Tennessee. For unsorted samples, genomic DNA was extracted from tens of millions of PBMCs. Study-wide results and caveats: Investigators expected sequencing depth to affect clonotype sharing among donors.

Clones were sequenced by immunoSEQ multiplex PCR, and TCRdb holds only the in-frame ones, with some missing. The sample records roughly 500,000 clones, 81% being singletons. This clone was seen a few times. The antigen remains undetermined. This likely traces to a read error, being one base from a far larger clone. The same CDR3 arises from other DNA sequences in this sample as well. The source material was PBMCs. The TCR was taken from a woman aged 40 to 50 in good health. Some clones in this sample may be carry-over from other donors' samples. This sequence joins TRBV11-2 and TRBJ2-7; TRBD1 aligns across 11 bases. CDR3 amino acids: CASSLRTGGGEQYF. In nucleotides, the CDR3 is TGTGCCAGCAGCCTCAGGACAGGGGGCGGCGAGCAGTACTTC.